This T cell receptor beta chain was found in a study of shared clonotypes between healthy human individuals. CDR1 and CDR2 (germline): LGHNA, YNFKEQ. This CDR3 spans 13 amino acids. V lost 4 bases to trimming and J lost 5 bases, with 9 bases between them. The table came from immunoSEQ multiplex PCR; TCRdb's copy has only in-frame clones and leaves some out. Among over 2 million clones listed, 85% to 95% were seen once. Only one count was recorded for this clone. Antigen unknown. Findings and caveats of the study: Investigators collected only blood, and repertoires in tissues likely differ.

This chain links TRBV4-2 with TRBJ2-1; possible D gene TRBD2, 5 bases. This receptor was obtained from a young man in good health. The specimen was naive CD4+ T cells sorted from blood. Subset described: CD45RA+ positively selected. Here the CDR3 reads CASSPVSDNEQFF. CDR3 nucleotides: TGTGCCAGCAGCCCTGTTAGCGACAATGAGCAGTTCTTC.